This TCR beta chain was found in a study of cytomegalovirus exposure and HLA in healthy donors. Germline V gene sequence: CDR1 SEHNR, CDR2 FQNEAQ (reference sequence). The CDR3 has 14 amino acids. The PCR used 60 Vbeta and 13 Jbeta primers. This table comes from immunoSEQ multiplex PCR, and its TCRdb copy is limited to in-frame clones, with some not included. This sample carries about 110,000 clones, more than 60% of them seen once, and the ten largest clones take under 7.5%. A note on this clone: One end of the junction fails to match germline, which may point to a read error.

The J gene is TRBJ2-5, the V gene TRBV7-9; 8 bases are a match to TRBD2. The TCR originated in a woman in her fifties or sixties in good health and CMV-seropositive. The source material was PBMCs. The CDR3 loop reads CSSSFERGGETQYF. The CDR3 DNA follows: TGTTCCAGCAGCTTTGAACGGGGGGGGGAGACCCAGTACTTC.